The clone carrying this T cell receptor (beta chain) was observed a handful of times. The PCR was carried out with 60 Vbeta primers and 13 Jbeta primers. Profiling relied on immunoSEQ multiplex PCR, and the TCRdb table lists in-frame clones only, not all of them. The top ten hold over 8% of the sample, which has about 120,000 clones, roughly 63% seen once. This CDR3 is 12 amino acids long. V shed 6 bases, J shed 4 bases, and the junction held 1 base outside the gene matches. CDR1 and CDR2 (germline): SQVTM, ANQGSEA. The data originate from a study of cytomegalovirus exposure and HLA in healthy donors. Study context: Earlier, almost 120 million unique TCR beta sequences were recovered from roughly 200 million T cells by an analysis.

The J gene is TRBJ1-5, the V gene TRBV29-1; 9 bases align to TRBD1. The sequencing sample was made of PBMCs. The sequence came from a middle-aged man in good health and CMV-seropositive. CDR3 amino acids: CSVGTGNQPQHF. The CDR3, as DNA: TGCAGCGTCGGGACAGGGAATCAGCCCCAGCATTTT.